A single sample gave rise to the 14 T cell receptor beta chains below, sequenced in a study of CD8 T cells in ankylosing spondylitis. Study results and limitations: Blood from ankylosing spondylitis patients appeared to carry a characteristic eight-variant TCR beta motif.

TCRdb fed the 5' RACE reads into MiXCR, producing one record per CDR3 protein. The table lists about 700,000 distinct CDR3 sequences, around a fifth of them singletons. These receptors' targets are unknown. Specimen: blood, either unsorted or a sorted T cell fraction (not recorded which). Receptors originate from a male donor with ankylosing spondylitis.

The chain has TRBV7-2 and TRBJ2-1; 10 nucleotides agree with TRBD2. After removal of 5 bases from V and 5 bases from J, the junction contained 6 bases not matched to a gene. Germline CDR1 and CDR2: SGHTA and FQGNSA. The CDR3 loop spans 15 amino acids. The CDR3, as DNA: TGTGCCAGCAGCCCAGGGACTAGCGTTAACAATGAGCAGTTCTTC. Amino acid sequence: CASSPGTSVNNEQFF.

This clonotype has a handful of counts. V is TRBV27 and J is TRBJ2-1; no clear D gene. Per germline, CDR1 MNHEY and CDR2 SMNVEV (reference sequence). Trimming removed 5 bases from V and 4 bases from J, with 15 bases in between. This CDR3 has 15 amino acids. In nucleotides, the CDR3 is TGTGCCAGCAGTAGCAACTACCCGTCATACAATGAGCAGTTCTTC. Translated, it gives CASSSNYPSYNEQFF.

There are a few counts of this clonotype. This chain joins TRBV12-3 or TRBV12-4 and TRBJ1-4; possible D gene TRBD1, 5 bases. The CDR3 consists of 14 residues. The V gene lost 3 bases and the J gene lost 7 bases, with 12 bases spanning the gap. The CDR3 spells CASSFRVGSEKLFF. DNA for the CDR3: TGTGCCAGCAGTTTCAGGGTCGGTAGTGAAAAACTGTTTTTT.

The genes are TRBV20-1 and TRBJ2-5, with 10 bases lining up with TRBD1. The CDR3 is 14 amino acids. Germline values: CDR1 DFQATT, CDR2 SNEGSKA (reference sequence). The V and J ends lost 6 bases and 5 bases, in that order; junction bases with no gene match: 9. CDR3 sequence reads: CSATGGASAETQYF. Written as DNA, the CDR3 is TGCAGTGCGACAGGGGGCGCAAGTGCGGAGACCCAGTACTTC.

The table lists this clonotype with a few counts. The chain couples TRBV7-2 to TRBJ2-1; 10 positions match TRBD2. This CDR3 region has 14 residues. The germline CDR1 and CDR2 sequences are SGHTA and FQGNSA. J was trimmed by 8 bases and V by 3 bases; bases with no gene match: 4. This chain's CDR3 is CASSFSGGRDEQFF. In nucleotides, the CDR3 is TGTGCCAGCAGCTTTAGCGGGGGGAGGGATGAGCAGTTCTTC. Looking up the rest from reference TRBV7-2 and TRBJ2-1 gives the full variable domain: GAGVSQSPSNKVTEKGKDVELRCDPISGHTALYWYRQSLGQGLEFLIYFQGNSAPDKSGLPSDRFSAERTGGSVSTLTIQRTQQEDSAVYLCASSFSGGRDEQFFGPGTRLTVL.

The chain couples TRBV7-8 to TRBJ2-1; 9 positions match TRBD1. CDR3 length equals 15 residues. Trimming took 0 bases from V and 9 from J; bases not matched to a gene: 6. Germline V gene sequence: CDR1 SGHVS, CDR2 FQNEAQ. CDR3 in amino acids: CASSLAGTGLREQFF. The DNA for the CDR3 is TGTGCCAGCAGCTTAGCAGGGACAGGGTTACGTGAGCAGTTCTTC.

This clonotype has only a few counts. The chain combines TRBV3-1 with TRBJ1-5; D uncertain. With 3 bases removed from V and 3 bases from J, the gap between germline ends came to 12 bases. Germline-derived CDR1 and CDR2 are LGHDT and YNNKEL (reference sequence). The CDR3 covers 15 residues. CDR3 residues: CASSQMSGVNQPQHF. The CDR3 coding sequence is TGTGCCAGCAGCCAGATGTCTGGCGTCAATCAGCCCCAGCATTTT.

In its sample, this clonotype was seen a few times. This rearrangement joins TRBV10-3 to TRBJ1-5, with TRBD1 matching 7 bases. The CDR3 is made up of 13 amino acids. The germline gives CDR1 ENHRY, CDR2 SYGVKD. V trimming: 6 bases; J trimming: 7 bases; junction bases outside the gene matches: 6. The CDR3 DNA follows: TGTGCCATCAGAGACAGGGAGGAGCAGCCCCAGCATTTT. The encoded protein is CAIRDREEQPQHF.

The V call is TRBV7-6, the J call TRBJ2-1, with D possibly TRBD2 on 6 matching bases. V was pared by 1 base and J by 5 bases, with 15 bases between. This CDR3 comprises 16 residues. Germline-derived CDR1 and CDR2 are SGHVS and FNYEAQ. CDR3 amino acids: CASSLVPGLTDNEQFF. In DNA form, the CDR3 reads TGTGCCAGCAGCTTAGTACCGGGACTTACAGACAATGAGCAGTTCTTC.

Concerning this clonotype: This could be a read error, since a much larger clone is one nucleotide away. The CDR3 DNA is TGTGCCAGCAGCCTACGCTTGGACAGGGGCTATGTCTACACCTTC. Translation: CASSLRLDRGYVYTF. This chain joins TRBV12-3 or TRBV12-4 and TRBJ1-2, with 9 bases fitting TRBD1. The CDR3 contains 15 residues.

V and J are TRBV20-1 and TRBJ2-3; D is perhaps TRBD1 (5 bases). Germline loops: CDR1 DFQATT, CDR2 SNEGSKA (reference sequence). This CDR3 contains 16 residues. V was clipped by 5 bases and J by 2 bases, with 20 bases between them. The CDR3 sequence: CSAGNIDRPTTDTQYF. DNA of the CDR3: TGCAGTGCTGGAAACATAGACAGACCGACCACAGATACGCAGTATTTT.

This sequence joins TRBV2 and TRBJ1-1; 7 bases are shared with TRBD1. In germline, CDR1 is SNHLY, CDR2 FYNNEI. This CDR3 has 16 amino acids. Losses at the gene ends were 6 bases for V and 5 bases for J; bases not matched to a gene: 15. CDR3 sequence (DNA): TGTGCCAGCAGCGCCGATAGACAGGGAGAATGGACTGAAGCTTTCTTT. This translates into CASSADRQGEWTEAFF.

The rearrangement links TRBV14 to TRBJ2-7; D possibly uses TRBD1 or TRBD2 (5 bases each). Germline V lookup: CDR1 SGHDN, CDR2 FVKESK. This CDR3 has 18 amino acids. V shed 2 bases and J shed 7 bases, with 27 bases lying between them. The CDR3 protein is CASSQRGRAWDLSGEQYF. DNA of the CDR3: TGTGCCAGCAGCCAAAGAGGGCGTGCCTGGGACCTCAGTGGTGAGCAGTACTTC.

This clonotype was picked up a small number of times. The rearrangement uses TRBV9 and TRBJ2-3; TRBD2 agrees at 7 bases. The V gene's germline CDR1 is SGDLS and CDR2 YYNGEE. The CDR3 is 16 amino acids. The ends lost 4 bases at V and 2 bases at J; junction bases unmatched: 10. This CDR3 is CASSSGGREFTDTQYF. CDR3 coding DNA: TGTGCCAGCAGCTCAGGCGGGCGGGAGTTCACAGATACGCAGTATTTT.